These 2 T cell receptor beta chains share one sample of origin, sequenced in a study of T cell responses to AZD1222 COVID-19 vaccine. Here immunoSEQ multiplex PCR was the method, and the copy in TCRdb shows in-frame clones only, minus some. The table shows roughly 77,000 clones, with approximately 92% occurring only once. Source: peripheral blood, taken 28 days after the second AZD1222 dose. The receptors stem from an adult who received the AZD1222 COVID-19 vaccine.

The chain has TRBV7-2 and TRBJ2-1; TRBD2 aligns across 13 bases. V shed 1 base and J 11 bases; nucleotides not matched to a gene: 11. The CDR3 has 17 amino acids. CDR1 is SGHTA and CDR2 is FQGNSA in the germline V gene. CDR3 bases: TGTGCCAGCAGCTTAGGGGGTGGCACTAGCGGGAGGGCCAAGCAGTTCTTC. It translates to CASSLGGGTSGRAKQFF.

This clone was seen a single time. This chain connects TRBV28 to TRBJ2-7; D is perhaps TRBD2 (6 bases). This CDR3 contains 15 residues. Germline lookup yields CDR1 MDHEN and CDR2 SYDVKM. The V and J ends lost 5 bases and 1 base respectively, with 15 bases between them. The CDR3 reads CASSTTAGFSYEQYF. CDR3 sequence (DNA): TGTGCCAGCAGTACAACGGCGGGGTTTTCCTACGAGCAGTACTTC.